The 10 T cell receptor beta chains below all came from one sample that was sequenced in a study of blood T cell repertoires in COVID-19. Generated by immunoSEQ multiplex PCR, the TCRdb table keeps only in-frame clones and is missing some. The data contain approximately 66,000 clones, under 90% of them singletons. Sequencing used peripheral blood. All receptors come from a man in his fifties or sixties with acute or convalescent COVID-19.

The chain is built from TRBV6-5 and TRBJ1-4; 10 bases match TRBD1. Germline CDR1 MNHEY, CDR2 SVGAGI. This CDR3 region has 14 residues. J gave up 11 bases and V 5 bases, and 8 bases lay outside the gene matches. The CDR3 region is CASSPRQGADKLFF. In DNA form, the CDR3 reads TGTGCCAGCAGTCCCCGACAGGGGGCTGATAAACTGTTTTTT.

The chain recombines TRBV9 with TRBJ1-2; D not certain. This CDR3 region has 12 residues. From germline, CDR1 is SGDLS and CDR2 YYNGEE. The ends were cut back, 0 bases at V and 4 bases at J, with 4 bases in the middle. The chain's CDR3 is CASSVDSYGYTF. The CDR3 bases are TGTGCCAGCAGCGTAGACAGCTATGGCTACACCTTC.

This clone turned up a few times. As DNA, the CDR3 is TGCGCCAGCAGCCAAGATATCGCGGCAGGGCCAGCGGGCTACACCTTC. Amino acid sequence: CASSQDIAAGPAGYTF. The chain is built from TRBV4-1 and TRBJ1-2; TRBD1 might be the D (5 bases). Trimming took off 0 bases at V and 8 bases at J, with 19 bases between the two ends. The CDR3 consists of 16 residues. Germline CDR1 reads MGHRA; CDR2 reads YSYEKL.

The genes are TRBV6-1 and TRBJ1-5; D remains unclear. Looked up from germline, CDR1 is MNHNS and CDR2 is SASEGT. The CDR3 is 15 residues long. The V end lost 1 base, the J end lost 4 bases, and 11 bases lay between the germline ends. DNA of the CDR3: TGTGCCAGCAGTGAAGAACCCGGGGTAAATCAGCCCCAGCATTTT. Translating it yields CASSEEPGVNQPQHF.

The chain combines TRBV7-6 with TRBJ2-2; D call uncertain. This CDR3 is built from 16 residues. Germline CDR1 reads SGHVS; CDR2 reads FNYEAQ. V lost 3 bases and J lost 1, with 12 bases in between. CDR3 nucleotides: TGTGCCAGCAGCTTTGTGGGCCCGGAGAACACCGGGGAGCTGTTTTTT. This codes for CASSFVGPENTGELFF.

J is TRBJ1-1 and V is TRBV30, with D perhaps TRBD1 (5 bases). Germline V gives CDR1 GTSNPN, CDR2 SVGIG (reference sequence). V lost 1 base and J 4 bases, leaving 7 bases between the germline ends. This CDR3 spans 12 amino acids. The CDR3, as DNA: TGTGCCTGGAGTGGGGGGGGCACTGAAGCTTTCTTT. Protein product: CAWSGGGTEAFF.

J is TRBJ2-7 and V is TRBV7-9; possible D gene TRBD2, 6 bases. Germline V gene data show CDR1 as SEHNR and CDR2 as FQNEAQ (reference sequence). CDR3 length equals 15 residues. Trimming left V 5 bases short and J 3 bases short, with 17 bases between. The CDR3 DNA sequence: TGTGCCAGCAGCCGGCCTGTGGAGGGATACTACGAGCAGTACTTC. It encodes CASSRPVEGYYEQYF. Variable domain in full (rest from reference TRBV7-9 and TRBJ2-7): DTGVSQNPRHKITKRGQNVTFRCDPISEHNRLYWYRQTLGQGPEFLTYFQNEAQLEKSRLLSDRFSAERPKGSFSTLEIQRTEQGDSAMYLCASSRPVEGYYEQYFGPGTRLTVT.

This rearrangement joins TRBV19 to TRBJ1-2; possible D gene TRBD1, 5 bases. The CDR3 extends over 16 amino acids. Germline CDR1 LNHDA, CDR2 SQIVND (reference sequence). V dropped 4 bases and J dropped 2 bases, with 17 bases sitting between them. This CDR3 reads CASSTTGLSPNYGYTF. DNA for the CDR3: TGTGCCAGTAGTACGACGGGACTTTCTCCAAACTATGGCTACACCTTC.

CDR3 DNA sequence: TGTGCCACCAGCCCATACAGGGATGACAATCAGCCCCAGCATTTT. It specifies CATSPYRDDNQPQHF. This rearrangement joins TRBV15 to TRBJ1-5, with a weak D call TRBD1 (6 bases). CDR3 length: 15 residues. Germline CDR1 reads LNHNV; CDR2 reads YYDKDF (reference sequence). The V gene lost 5 bases and the J gene lost 3 bases, with 14 bases spanning the gap.

This clone was seen only once. This chain joins TRBV30 and TRBJ2-7, with a possible D match to TRBD2 (5 bases). The germline gives CDR1 GTSNPN, CDR2 SVGIG (reference sequence). This CDR3 is built from 17 residues. Trimming took 0 bases from V and 1 from J, leaving 19 bases between them. CDR3 protein: CAWSVIPGLQPSYEQYF. For the CDR3, the DNA is TGTGCCTGGAGTGTGATCCCCGGACTCCAGCCGTCCTACGAGCAGTACTTC.